What follows describes a single T cell receptor beta chain. No antigen is known for it. This sample is drawn from a study of cytomegalovirus exposure and HLA in healthy donors. Study information: Ancestry clustering placed more than 65% of 350 to 500 genotyped donors in the Caucasian-associated cluster. Study-wide results and limits: In vitro assays verified that three CMV-associated chains recognized CMV antigens specifically. A list of 164 TCR beta chains associated with cytomegalovirus was given.

The PCR used 60 Vbeta and 13 Jbeta primers. Clones were sequenced by immunoSEQ multiplex PCR, and TCRdb holds only the in-frame ones, with some missing. The sample comprises roughly 80,000 clones, 67% of which are singletons, and 6.9% rests with the top ten. Donors sampled were nominally healthy, though unrecorded immune exposures were likely. Trimming removed 3 bases from V and 1 base from J, with 7 bases in between. The CDR3 has 13 residues. Per the germline V gene, CDR1 is MNHEY and CDR2 is SMNVEV (reference sequence). This chain connects TRBV27 to TRBJ2-7; D remains unclear. Sequenced material: PBMCs. The source of this sequence is a woman in her forties or fifties in good health and CMV-seropositive. The CDR3 loop reads CASSFRRSYEQYF. CDR3 sequence (DNA): TGTGCCAGCAGTTTTAGAAGATCCTACGAGCAGTACTTC.